This record covers a single T cell receptor (beta chain). Its antigen is currently unknown. Using immunoSEQ multiplex PCR, the repertoire was profiled, and TCRdb retains in-frame clones only, with some absent. Among some 60,000 clones listed, 95% to 96% were seen once. This entry is derived from a study of cytomegalovirus exposure and HLA in healthy donors. Study observations and caveats: Most observed TCR sequences were rare, whereas some public TCRs were detected in many donors. Researchers catalogued about 150 TCR beta chains as cytomegalovirus-associated.

Looked up from germline, CDR1 is MGHDK and CDR2 is SYGVNS. After removal of 5 bases from V and 7 bases from J, the junction contained 3 bases not matched to a gene. The CDR3 runs 13 residues. Material for sequencing was PBMCs. The sequence was obtained from a man aged 18 to 29 in good health and CMV-seronegative. The chain has TRBV25-1 and TRBJ2-7, with TRBD2 identical over 12 bases. The CDR3 sequence: CASSRGLAGEQYF. In DNA, the CDR3 is TGTGCCAGCAGTAGGGGACTAGCGGGTGAGCAGTACTTC.